This T cell receptor (beta chain) was observed in a study of blood T cell repertoires in COVID-19. Source study methods: From reference gene primer amplification, estimates of nucleated cell counts were derived. Data came from immunoSEQ multiplex PCR; TCRdb stores just in-frame clones and leaves some out. From that table come the V and J calls and clone size; the DNA was used to work out D and trimming. The sample yields 430,000 or so clones, 85% to 90% seen once. The germline V gene has CDR1 LGHNA and CDR2 YNFKEQ. Trimming removed 3 bases from V and 7 bases from J; junction bases left unmatched: 12. CDR3 length equals 17 residues.

Sequencing input: peripheral blood. The source is a young man with COVID-19, enrolled during active disease. The J gene is TRBJ1-3, the V gene TRBV4-2, with 10 bases lining up with TRBD1. The chain's CDR3 is CASSQDHSTGGRNTIYF. CDR3 bases: TGTGCCAGCAGCCAGGACCACTCGACAGGGGGCCGCAACACCATATATTTT.